What follows are 22 T cell receptor beta chains derived from one specimen sequenced in a study of control samples from healthy donors and cancer patients. Generated by immunoSEQ multiplex PCR, the TCRdb table keeps only in-frame clones and is missing some. The table lists 90,000 to 150,000 clones, 89% of them singletons. The source material was blood. Receptor source: a man aged 50 to 60 in good health.

The rearrangement links TRBV7-8 to TRBJ2-7; D is perhaps TRBD2 (5 bases). The CDR3 spans 15 residues. Germline V gene lookup returns CDR1 SGHVS and CDR2 FQNEAQ. The V gene lost 2 bases and the J gene lost 0 bases, with 11 bases spanning the gap. The CDR3 here is CASSLFRDSSYEQYF. CDR3 DNA: TGTGCCAGCAGCTTATTCCGGGATAGCTCCTACGAGCAGTACTTC.

This chain joins TRBV3-1 (or the pseudogene TRBV3-2) and TRBJ1-2, with 8 bases lining up with TRBD1. With V trimmed by 6 bases and J by 6 bases, 6 bases remained unmatched. Germline V gene lookup returns CDR1 LGHDT and CDR2 YNNKEL (reference sequence). The CDR3 has 13 residues. The CDR3: CASRLTGADGYTF. CDR3 coding DNA: TGTGCCAGCAGGCTGACAGGGGCGGATGGCTACACCTTC.

The chain is built from TRBV24-1 and TRBJ2-5; possibly TRBD2 for D (6 bases). This CDR3 is 15 amino acids long. V lost 0 bases to trimming and J lost 5 bases, with 12 bases between them. CDR1 KGHDR and CDR2 SFDVKD come from the germline V gene. For the CDR3, the DNA is TGTGCCACCAGTGATTTGCTGGGAGGAGAGGAGACCCAGTACTTC. It specifies CATSDLLGGEETQYF.

The rearrangement joins TRBV9 to TRBJ2-7; D is perhaps TRBD1 (5 bases). Germline CDR1 and CDR2: SGDLS and YYNGEE. V was shortened by 0 bases and J by 5 bases, with 12 bases between the two germline ends. CDR3 length equals 14 residues. This CDR3 is CASSVDDSVNEQYF. The CDR3 DNA is TGTGCCAGCAGCGTAGATGACAGTGTCAACGAGCAGTACTTC.

This chain links TRBV9 with TRBJ1-5; 8 bases map to TRBD1. This CDR3 contains 14 residues. Germline trimming cut 0 bases from V and 7 bases from J; bases unmatched to any gene: 3. Per the germline V gene, CDR1 is SGDLS and CDR2 is YYNGEE. CDR3 sequence: CASSVGTGLQPQHF. The CDR3 nucleotides read TGTGCCAGCAGCGTAGGGACAGGGCTGCAGCCCCAGCATTTT.

The sample holds one count of this clone. This chain connects TRBV18 to TRBJ1-2, with 7 bases identical to TRBD1. Trimming cost V 4 bases and J 0 bases; bases outside gene matches: 8. The length of the CDR3 is 16 residues. Germline CDR1 and CDR2: KGHSH and LQKENI. This CDR3 is CASSQSRGEANYGYTF. In DNA, the CDR3 is TGTGCCAGCTCACAATCCAGGGGGGAAGCTAACTATGGCTACACCTTC.

CDR3 sequence (DNA): TGTGCCAGCAGTGGACCGGGGGGTGAGCAGTTCTTC. Amino acid sequence: CASSGPGGEQFF. The rearrangement links TRBV2 to TRBJ2-1; 7 bases fit TRBD2. The V segment lost 4 bases and the J segment 9 bases; nucleotides outside the gene matches: 3. CDR1 and CDR2 from the germline V gene are SNHLY and FYNNEI. This CDR3 is 12 amino acids long.

The rearrangement joins TRBV24-1 to TRBJ1-1; D may be TRBD1 (5 bases). Germline V lookup: CDR1 KGHDR, CDR2 SFDVKD. V was clipped by 12 bases and J by 3 bases, with 10 bases between them. This CDR3 comprises 11 residues. The CDR3 sequence: CAVGTDTEAFF. CDR3 DNA sequence: TGTGCCGTAGGGACGGACACTGAAGCTTTCTTT.

The chain employs TRBV19 and TRBJ2-1, with D maybe TRBD1 (5 bases). The CDR3 contains 14 residues. Per germline, CDR1 LNHDA and CDR2 SQIVND (reference sequence). V lost 5 bases to trimming and J lost 8 bases, with 16 bases between them. The DNA of the CDR3 is TGTGCCAGTAGTCCCCGACAGTCCCAAGATGAGCAGTTCTTC. Its protein is CASSPRQSQDEQFF.

The J gene is TRBJ1-1, the V gene TRBV2; TRBD1 agrees at 8 bases. The J segment lost 4 bases and the V segment lost 11 bases, leaving 6 bases of the junction unmatched. This CDR3 comprises 12 residues. The germline V gene encodes CDR1 SNHLY and CDR2 FYNNEI. In DNA, the CDR3 is TGTGCCGGACAGGGAATCCCCACTGAAGCTTTCTTT. This gives the protein CAGQGIPTEAFF.

The chain joins TRBV19 to TRBJ2-2, with D hard to call. Trimming removed 8 bases at V and 0 bases at J, with 13 bases between. CDR1 LNHDA and CDR2 SQIVND come from the germline V gene (reference sequence). The CDR3 extends over 15 amino acids. In DNA form, the CDR3 reads TGTGCCAGTCTACCCCAACGGTCGAACACCGGGGAGCTGTTTTTT. It specifies CASLPQRSNTGELFF. Drawing the rest from reference TRBV19 and TRBJ2-2, the complete variable domain is DGGITQSPKYLFRKEGQNVTLSCEQNLNHDAMYWYRQDPGQGLRLIYYSQIVNDFQKGDIAEGYSVSREKKESFPLTVTSAQKNPTAFYLCASLPQRSNTGELFFGEGSRLTVL.

Written as DNA, the CDR3 is TGTGCCAGCAGCCTCCTCTCGGATTCACCCCTCCACTTT. This sequence encodes CASSLLSDSPLHF. The V call is TRBV6-5, the J call TRBJ1-6; D uncertain. Germline assignment: CDR1 MNHEY and CDR2 SVGAGI. Trimming removed 6 bases from V and 8 bases from J, with 11 bases in between. CDR3 size: 13 residues.

The CDR3 here is CASSKGQYEQYF. Written as DNA, the CDR3 is TGTGCCAGCAGCAAGGGACAATACGAGCAGTACTTC. This chain connects TRBV2 to TRBJ2-7; the D gene is possibly TRBD1 (6 bases). This CDR3 comprises 12 residues. CDR1 and CDR2 (germline): SNHLY, FYNNEI. Trimming took off 6 bases at V and 4 bases at J, with 10 bases between the two ends.

This chain joins TRBV7-9 and TRBJ2-3; 13 positions agree with TRBD2. CDR1 SEHNR and CDR2 FQNEAQ come from the germline V gene (reference sequence). The CDR3 runs to 18 residues. V shed 2 bases, J shed 2 bases, and the junction held 7 bases outside the gene matches. As DNA, the CDR3 is TGTGCCAGCAGCTTACCTTGGACTAGCGGGGGTTCCACAGATACGCAGTATTTT. Amino acids: CASSLPWTSGGSTDTQYF.

This chain links TRBV10-3 with TRBJ2-1; 11 bases align to TRBD2. V lost 3 bases and J lost 7; bases outside the gene matches: 8. The CDR3 runs to 16 residues. Germline CDR1 and CDR2: ENHRY and SYGVKD. The CDR3, as DNA: TGTGCCATCAGTGATGGGCTAGCGGGGGGCGAGAATGAGCAGTTCTTC. It encodes CAISDGLAGGENEQFF.

The J gene is TRBJ2-4, the V gene TRBV5-1, with 8 nucleotides matching TRBD1. CDR3 length: 16 amino acids. Germline trimming cut 2 bases from V and 6 bases from J; bases unmatched to any gene: 10. Germline V lookup: CDR1 SGHRS, CDR2 YFSETQ. The CDR3 nucleotides read TGCGCCAGCAGCTTAGGACAGGGCCATTCGGGAAACATTCAGTACTTC. This codes for CASSLGQGHSGNIQYF.

The chain recombines TRBV11-2 with TRBJ2-7; maybe TRBD1 (5 bases). Trimming removed 5 bases from V and 1 base from J, with 18 bases in between. Germline CDR1 and CDR2: SGHAT and FQNNGV. This CDR3 comprises 16 residues. The CDR3 here is CASSPLLREGSYEQYF. The CDR3, as DNA: TGTGCCAGCAGCCCCCTTCTCAGGGAAGGGTCCTACGAGCAGTACTTC.

The sample holds one count of this clone. This chain links TRBV10-2 with TRBJ1-1, with D possibly matching TRBD1 (5 bases). Trimming pared 2 bases from V and 1 base from J, leaving 14 bases between. Germline V gives CDR1 WSHSY, CDR2 SAAADI. CDR3 length equals 16 residues. The CDR3 spells CASSETAGLTNTEAFF. The CDR3 DNA reads as TGCGCCAGCAGTGAGACCGCGGGACTCACGAACACTGAAGCTTTCTTT.

The gene calls are TRBV5-1 and TRBJ1-4; D gene ambiguous. Germline V gene sequence: CDR1 SGHRS, CDR2 YFSETQ. There are 13 residues in the CDR3. The ends were cut back, 4 bases at V and 5 bases at J, with 9 bases in the middle. The DNA of the CDR3 is TGCGCCAGCAGCCGAACCTTAAATGAAAAACTGTTTTTT. Residues: CASSRTLNEKLFF.

The chain links TRBV2 to TRBJ1-6, with D uncertain. The CDR3 is made up of 17 amino acids. Per the germline V gene, CDR1 is SNHLY and CDR2 is FYNNEI. The CDR3 sequence: CAQLGRLHNAYNSPLHF. The CDR3 DNA follows: TGTGCTCAGCTTGGGAGACTGCATAACGCTTATAATTCACCCCTCCACTTT.

The V gene is TRBV5-1, the J gene TRBJ2-7; 8 bases map to TRBD2. Per the germline V gene, CDR1 is SGHRS and CDR2 is YFSETQ. CDR3 size: 16 residues. The V segment lost 2 bases and the J segment 6 bases; nucleotides outside the gene matches: 13. In DNA form, the CDR3 reads TGCGCCAGCAGCTTACCCCTCGCGGGGGGATCGGGCGAGCAGTACTTC. Translation gives CASSLPLAGGSGEQYF.

The rearrangement joins TRBV6-5 to TRBJ1-3; 7 bases are a match to TRBD1. J lost 8 bases, V lost 6 bases, and 13 bases had no gene match. The CDR3 extends over 15 amino acids. Germline V gene lookup returns CDR1 MNHEY and CDR2 SVGAGI. The CDR3 DNA reads TGTGCCAGCAGGGGGACAGTTCTTTTAGGTGACACCATATATTTT. Amino acids: CASRGTVLLGDTIYF.